This T cell receptor (beta chain) was sequenced during a study of control samples from healthy donors and cancer patients. This CDR3 comprises 13 residues. Measured with immunoSEQ multiplex PCR; TCRdb has only the in-frame clones, and not every one. The sample holds about 59,000 clones, more than 90% seen once. This clone was seen a few times. At one boundary the junction diverges from the germline segment, which might be a read error. The receptor was derived from a middle-aged man with colorectal cancer. Sample: PBMCs. V and J are TRBV12-3 or TRBV12-4 and TRBJ2-2; no clear D. CDR3 residues: CATSRGETGELFF. DNA for the CDR3: TGTGCCACCAGTCGTGGGGAAACCGGGGAGCTGTTTTTT.